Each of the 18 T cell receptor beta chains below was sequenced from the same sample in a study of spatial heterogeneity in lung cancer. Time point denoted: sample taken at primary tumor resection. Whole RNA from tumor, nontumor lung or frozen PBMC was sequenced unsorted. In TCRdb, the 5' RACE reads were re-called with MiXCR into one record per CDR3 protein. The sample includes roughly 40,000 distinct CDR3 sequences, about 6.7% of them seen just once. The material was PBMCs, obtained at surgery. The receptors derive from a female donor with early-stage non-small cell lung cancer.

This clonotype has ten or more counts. CDR3 protein: CASSLTVTADFTDTQYF. For the CDR3, the DNA is TGTGCCAGCAGTTTAACGGTCACAGCCGACTTCACAGATACGCAGTATTTT. This chain links TRBV12-3 or TRBV12-4 with TRBJ2-3; D remains unclear. The CDR3 totals 17 residues. Trimming took off 2 bases at V and 2 bases at J, with 17 bases between the two ends.

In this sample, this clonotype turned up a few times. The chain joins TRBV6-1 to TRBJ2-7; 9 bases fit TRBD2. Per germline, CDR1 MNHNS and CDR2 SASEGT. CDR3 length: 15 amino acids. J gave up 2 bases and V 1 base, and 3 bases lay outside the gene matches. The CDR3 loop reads CASSEGGGATYEQYF. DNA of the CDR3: TGTGCCAGCAGTGAAGGCGGGGGGGCTACCTACGAGCAGTACTTC.

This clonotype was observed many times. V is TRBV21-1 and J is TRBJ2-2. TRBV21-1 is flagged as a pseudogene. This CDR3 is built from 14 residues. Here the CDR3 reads CASSKVTDSGELFF. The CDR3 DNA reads TGTGCCAGCAGCAAAGTAACGGACAGCGGGGAGCTGTTTTTT.

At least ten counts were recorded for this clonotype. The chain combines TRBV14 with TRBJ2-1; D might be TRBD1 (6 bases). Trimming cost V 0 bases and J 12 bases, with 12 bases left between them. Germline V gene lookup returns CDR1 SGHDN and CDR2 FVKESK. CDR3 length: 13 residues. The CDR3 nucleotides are TGTGCCAGCAGCCAAGACAGGGGCATCTCGCAGTTCTTC. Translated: CASSQDRGISQFF.

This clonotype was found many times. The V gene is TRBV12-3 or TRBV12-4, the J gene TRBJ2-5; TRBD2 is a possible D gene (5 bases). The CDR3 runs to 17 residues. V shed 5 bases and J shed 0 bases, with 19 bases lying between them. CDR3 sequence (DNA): TGTGCCAGCAGTAAATATTGGGAGCCTAGAGACCAAGAGACCCAGTACTTC. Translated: CASSKYWEPRDQETQYF.

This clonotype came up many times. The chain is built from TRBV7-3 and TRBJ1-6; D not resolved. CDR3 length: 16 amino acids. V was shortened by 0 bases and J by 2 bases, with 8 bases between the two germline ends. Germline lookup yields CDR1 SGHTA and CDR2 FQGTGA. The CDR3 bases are TGTGCCAGCAGCTTAACCGGGGATCCCTATAATTCACCCCTCCACTTT. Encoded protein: CASSLTGDPYNSPLHF.

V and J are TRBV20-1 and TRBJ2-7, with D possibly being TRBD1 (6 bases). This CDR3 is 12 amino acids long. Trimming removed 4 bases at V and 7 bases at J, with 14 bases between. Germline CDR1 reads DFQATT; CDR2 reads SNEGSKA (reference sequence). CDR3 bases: TGCAGTGCTAAGCAGGGGACGTGGGAGCAGTACTTC. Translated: CSAKQGTWEQYF.

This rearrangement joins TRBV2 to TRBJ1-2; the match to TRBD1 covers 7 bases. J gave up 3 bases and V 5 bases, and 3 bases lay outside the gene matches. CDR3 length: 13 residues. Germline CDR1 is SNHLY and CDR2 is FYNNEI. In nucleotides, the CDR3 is TGTGCCAGCAGTCTGGGACAGTACTATGGCTACACCTTC. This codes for CASSLGQYYGYTF. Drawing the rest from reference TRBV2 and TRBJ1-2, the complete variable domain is EPEVTQTPSHQVTQMGQEVILRCVPISNHLYFYWYRQILGQKVEFLVSFYNNEISEKSEIFDDQFSVERPDGSNFTLKIRSTKLEDSAMYFCASSLGQYYGYTFGSGTRLTVV.

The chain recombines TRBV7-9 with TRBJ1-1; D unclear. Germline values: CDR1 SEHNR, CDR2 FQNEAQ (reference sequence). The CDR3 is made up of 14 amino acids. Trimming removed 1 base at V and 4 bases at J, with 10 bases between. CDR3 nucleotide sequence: TGTGCCAGCAGCTTAGATAACGTGGGCACTGAAGCTTTCTTT. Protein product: CASSLDNVGTEAFF.

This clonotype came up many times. DNA of the CDR3: TGCAGCGTCGGACAAAGCACCGGGGAGCTGTTTTTT. Translation: CSVGQSTGELFF. The chain carries TRBV29-1 and TRBJ2-2; possibly TRBD1 for D (5 bases). Trimming left V 6 bases short and J 4 bases short, with 9 bases between. Germline CDR1 reads SQVTM; CDR2 reads ANQGSEA. The CDR3 sequence is 12 residues long.

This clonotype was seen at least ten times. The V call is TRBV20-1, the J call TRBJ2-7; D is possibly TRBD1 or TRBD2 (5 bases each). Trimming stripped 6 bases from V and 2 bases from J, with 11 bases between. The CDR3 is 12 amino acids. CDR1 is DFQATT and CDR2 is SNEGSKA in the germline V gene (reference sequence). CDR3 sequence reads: CSARDGTYEQYF. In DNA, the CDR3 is TGCAGTGCCCGGGACGGGACCTACGAGCAGTACTTC.

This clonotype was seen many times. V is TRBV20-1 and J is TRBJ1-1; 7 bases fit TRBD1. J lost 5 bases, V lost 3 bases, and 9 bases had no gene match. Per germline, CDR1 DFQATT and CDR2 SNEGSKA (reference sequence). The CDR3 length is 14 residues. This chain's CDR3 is CSASRGRGRTEAFF. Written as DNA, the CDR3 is TGCAGTGCTAGCAGGGGGAGGGGGCGAACTGAAGCTTTCTTT.

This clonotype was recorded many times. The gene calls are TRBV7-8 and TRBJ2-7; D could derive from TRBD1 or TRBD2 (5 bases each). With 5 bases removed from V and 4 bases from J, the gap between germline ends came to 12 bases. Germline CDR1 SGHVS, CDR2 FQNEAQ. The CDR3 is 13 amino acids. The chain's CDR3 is CASSPNWGYEQYF. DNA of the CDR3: TGTGCCAGCAGCCCTAATTGGGGGTACGAGCAGTACTTC.

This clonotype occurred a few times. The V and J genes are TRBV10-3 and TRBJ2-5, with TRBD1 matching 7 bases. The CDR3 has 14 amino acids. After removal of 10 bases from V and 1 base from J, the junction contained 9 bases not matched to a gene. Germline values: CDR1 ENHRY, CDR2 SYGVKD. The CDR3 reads CATRPDRSQETQYF. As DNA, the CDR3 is TGTGCCACCCGCCCGGACAGGTCCCAAGAGACCCAGTACTTC.

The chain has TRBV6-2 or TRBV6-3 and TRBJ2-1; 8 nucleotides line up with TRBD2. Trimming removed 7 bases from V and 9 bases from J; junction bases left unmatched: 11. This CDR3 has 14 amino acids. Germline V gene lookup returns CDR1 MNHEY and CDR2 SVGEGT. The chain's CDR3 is CASKLTGGRVEQFF. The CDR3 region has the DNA TGTGCCAGCAAGCTGACGGGGGGGCGTGTTGAGCAGTTCTTC.

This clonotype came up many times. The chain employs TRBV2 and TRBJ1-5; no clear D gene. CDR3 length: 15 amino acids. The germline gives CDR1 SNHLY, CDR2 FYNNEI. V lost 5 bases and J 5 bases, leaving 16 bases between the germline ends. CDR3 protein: CASSQDGLRYQPQHF. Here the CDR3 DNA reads TGTGCCAGCAGTCAAGACGGGCTACGGTATCAGCCCCAGCATTTT.

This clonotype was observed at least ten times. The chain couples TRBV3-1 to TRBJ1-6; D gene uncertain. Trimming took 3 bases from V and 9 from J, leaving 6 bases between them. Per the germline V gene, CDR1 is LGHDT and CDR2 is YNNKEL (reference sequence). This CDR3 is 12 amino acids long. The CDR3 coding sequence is TGTGCCAGCAGCCACCGTGGTTCACCCCTCCACTTT. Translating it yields CASSHRGSPLHF.

CDR3 in amino acids: CASTNSGNTIYF. The CDR3 bases are TGTGCCAGTACCAACTCTGGAAACACCATATATTTT. This chain uses TRBV19 with TRBJ1-3; no reliable D call. V lost 7 bases to trimming and J lost 0 bases, with 4 bases between them. Germline V lookup: CDR1 LNHDA, CDR2 SQIVND (reference sequence). The CDR3 length is 12 residues.